One and the same sample provided the 32 T cell receptor beta chains below, sequenced in a study of T cell repertoires in cytomegalovirus infection. TCRdb analysed the reads with MiXCR anew, one entry per CDR3 protein. Of approximately 250,000 distinct CDR3 sequences in the sample, around 8.7% were seen once. Material: PBMCs. The receptor set was obtained from a human donor in good health (CMV status not recorded). Some clones in this sample may be carry-over from other donors' samples.

In this sample, this clonotype turned up many times. The CDR3 nucleotides are TGTGCCAGCAGGTCATCAATGGACACCATATATTTT. Its protein product is CASRSSMDTIYF. The V and J genes are TRBV2 and TRBJ1-3, with D unclear. The germline CDR1 and CDR2 sequences are SNHLY and FYNNEI. The V and J ends lost 6 bases and 8 bases respectively, with 11 bases between them. The CDR3 is 12 amino acids.

This clonotype was observed many times. The genes are TRBV7-9 and TRBJ1-2; perhaps TRBD1 as D (5 bases). V lost 0 bases and J lost 7, with 12 bases in between. The CDR3 covers 14 residues. Germline CDR1 is SEHNR and CDR2 is FQNEAQ (reference sequence). CDR3 sequence (DNA): TGTGCCAGCAGCTTAGCCGGGGCATATCGTGGCTACACCTTC. Translated, it gives CASSLAGAYRGYTF.

There are many counts of this clonotype. CDR3 residues: CASSARRGGTDTQYF. The CDR3 coding sequence is TGTGCCAGCAGCGCCCGGCGGGGGGGCACAGATACGCAGTATTTT. The chain carries TRBV7-2 and TRBJ2-3, with TRBD2 identical over 8 bases. V trimming: 5 bases; J trimming: 1 base; junction bases outside the gene matches: 5. This CDR3 has 15 residues. From germline, CDR1 is SGHTA and CDR2 FQGNSA.

This clonotype was counted at least ten times. The chain employs TRBV5-6 and TRBJ2-5; D is possibly TRBD2 (5 bases). Deletions cut 2 bases from V and 6 bases from J, with 8 bases between. Per germline, CDR1 SGHDT and CDR2 YYEEEE. CDR3 length equals 12 residues. The CDR3 here is CASSLTGKTQYF. CDR3 coding DNA: TGTGCCAGCAGCTTAACCGGGAAGACCCAGTACTTC. Combining the CDR3 with reference TRBV5-6 and TRBJ2-5 gives the whole variable domain DAGVTQSPTHLIKTRGQQVTLRCSPKSGHDTVSWYQQALGQGPQFIFQYYEEEERQRGNFPDRFSGHQFPNYSSELNVNALLLGDSALYLCASSLTGKTQYFGPGTRLLVL.

This clonotype was found many times. V gene TRBV7-9 combines with J gene TRBJ1-5, with a weak D call TRBD1 (5 bases). This CDR3 has 13 residues. V was trimmed by 5 bases and J by 2 bases, leaving 7 bases between them. Germline V lookup: CDR1 SEHNR, CDR2 FQNEAQ (reference sequence). The CDR3, as DNA: TGTGCCAGCAGCCCGGGGGGCAATCAGCCCCAGCATTTT. Its translation: CASSPGGNQPQHF. The full variable domain, completed using reference TRBV7-9 and TRBJ1-5, is DTGVSQNPRHKITKRGQNVTFRCDPISEHNRLYWYRQTLGQGPEFLTYFQNEAQLEKSRLLSDRFSAERPKGSFSTLEIQRTEQGDSAMYLCASSPGGNQPQHFGDGTRLSIL.

The CDR3 bases are TGTGCCTGGGGGTTCGAAATGACGATCACAGATACGCAGTATTTT. Its protein product is CAWGFEMTITDTQYF. J is TRBJ2-3 and V is TRBV30; D is ambiguous. The CDR3 contains 15 residues. The V gene lost 5 bases and the J gene lost 2 bases, with 17 bases spanning the gap. Germline V lookup: CDR1 GTSNPN, CDR2 SVGIG (reference sequence).

This clonotype was seen at least ten times. The rearrangement uses TRBV12-3 or TRBV12-4 and TRBJ1-2; D is unresolved. V dropped 4 bases and J dropped 5 bases, with 11 bases sitting between them. CDR3 size: 13 residues. CDR3 sequence (DNA): TGTGCCAGCAGTTCTACTACTATATATGGCTACACCTTC. Translation gives CASSSTTIYGYTF.

This clonotype was seen repeatedly, ten times or more. The chain employs TRBV7-8 and TRBJ2-5; 8 bases match TRBD1. The CDR3 length is 14 residues. Germline lookup yields CDR1 SGHVS and CDR2 FQNEAQ. V shed 5 bases and J 1 base; nucleotides not matched to a gene: 3. CDR3: CASSTDRVQETQYF. CDR3 bases: TGTGCCAGCAGCACGGACAGGGTCCAAGAGACCCAGTACTTC.

Only a few counts were recorded for this clonotype. This chain joins TRBV6-6 and TRBJ2-2; D remains unclear. Germline lookup yields CDR1 MNHNY and CDR2 SVGAGI (reference sequence). This CDR3 spans 13 amino acids. V dropped 4 bases and J dropped 6 bases, with 9 bases sitting between them. In DNA form, the CDR3 reads TGTGCCAGCAGTTTGGGGATGGCCGGGGAGCTGTTTTTT. Its translation is CASSLGMAGELFF.

The rearrangement joins TRBV5-1 to TRBJ2-5; 11 bases are a match to TRBD1. From germline, CDR1 is SGHRS and CDR2 YFSETQ. The CDR3 sequence is 16 residues long. V shed 3 bases, J shed 0 bases, and the junction held 4 bases outside the gene matches. CDR3 DNA: TGCGCCAGCAGCTCTGGGACAGGGGGTTACCAAGAGACCCAGTACTTC. It yields the protein CASSSGTGGYQETQYF.

The chain links TRBV10-3 to TRBJ2-5, with D perhaps matching TRBD2 (6 bases). CDR1 and CDR2 (germline): ENHRY, SYGVKD. The germline V and J ends were trimmed by 5 bases and 2 bases, with 9 bases remaining between them. This CDR3 is 13 amino acids long. CDR3 bases: TGTGCCATCAGTCTGGGGGGTCAAGAGACCCAGTACTTC. It codes for CAISLGGQETQYF.

This clonotype was found many times. The chain recombines TRBV7-2 with TRBJ2-7, with 7 bases that match TRBD2. The V segment lost 5 bases and the J segment 0 bases; nucleotides outside the gene matches: 7. The CDR3 runs to 15 residues. Germline V gene lookup returns CDR1 SGHTA and CDR2 FQGNSA. The chain's CDR3 is CASSRSSGPSYEQYF. The CDR3 nucleotides are TGTGCCAGCAGCCGAAGTAGCGGGCCCTCCTACGAGCAGTACTTC.

This clonotype was observed at least ten times. V gene TRBV10-2 combines with J gene TRBJ1-2; D is uncertain. The CDR3 has 12 residues. With 5 bases removed from V and 2 bases from J, the gap between germline ends came to 6 bases. Germline values: CDR1 WSHSY, CDR2 SAAADI. CDR3 in DNA: TGCGCCAGCAGTACCCGAAACTATGGCTACACCTTC. Translation gives CASSTRNYGYTF.

V and J are TRBV4-3 and TRBJ1-2; no reliable D call. V lost 0 bases and J 6 bases, leaving 11 bases between the germline ends. CDR3 size: 14 residues. The germline CDR1 and CDR2 sequences are LGHNA and YSLEER. CDR3 in DNA: TGCGCCAGCAGCCAAGATCCCCAAGCGCATGGCTACACCTTC. Its translation is CASSQDPQAHGYTF.

This clonotype appeared a few times. The rearrangement uses TRBV28 and TRBJ2-3, with TRBD2 matching 7 bases. The V segment lost 4 bases and the J segment 2 bases; nucleotides outside the gene matches: 15. This CDR3 contains 18 residues. Germline-derived CDR1 and CDR2 are MDHEN and SYDVKM. The CDR3 region has the DNA TGTGCCAGCAGTTCACAACGGACGCCGGGGGGACCCACAGATACGCAGTATTTT. Translated: CASSSQRTPGGPTDTQYF.

The chain has TRBV6-2 or TRBV6-3 and TRBJ2-6; 12 bases fit TRBD2. Germline assignment: CDR1 MNHEY and CDR2 SVGEGT. Germline trimming cut 4 bases from V and 3 bases from J; bases unmatched to any gene: 7. This CDR3 is built from 18 residues. CDR3 coding DNA: TGTGCCAGCAGTTCCTCTAGCGGGGGGGCGGTTGGGGCCAACGTCCTGACTTTC. Amino acid sequence: CASSSSSGGAVGANVLTF.

This clonotype was picked up many times. The CDR3 is CSAHLLAYGYTF. For the CDR3, the DNA is TGCAGTGCCCACCTTCTGGCTTATGGCTACACCTTC. The chain carries TRBV20-1 and TRBJ1-2; no reliable D call. Germline loops: CDR1 DFQATT, CDR2 SNEGSKA (reference sequence). This CDR3 has 12 amino acids. Trimming shortened V by 6 bases and J by 5 bases, and 13 bases separated the two germline ends.

This clonotype was seen a few times. This chain joins TRBV2 and TRBJ2-3; 11 bases match TRBD2. V trimming: 5 bases; J trimming: 3 bases; junction bases outside the gene matches: 7. The germline V gene has CDR1 SNHLY and CDR2 FYNNEI. This CDR3 is 16 amino acids long. CDR3 region: CASSYQLAGGTDTQYF. Here the CDR3 DNA reads TGTGCCAGCAGTTACCAGCTAGCGGGAGGAACAGATACGCAGTATTTT.

This chain joins TRBV12-3 or TRBV12-4 and TRBJ2-7; a possible D gene is TRBD2 (5 bases). Trimming shortened V by 5 bases and J by 2 bases, and 22 bases separated the two germline ends. The CDR3 runs to 17 residues. Here the CDR3 DNA reads TGTGCCAGCAGTCCAGGACTGAATGGAGACGCACCCTACGAGCAGTACTTC. It codes for CASSPGLNGDAPYEQYF.

This clonotype was seen ten or more times. This rearrangement joins TRBV12-3 or TRBV12-4 to TRBJ2-1, with 11 bases aligning to TRBD2. Trimming took 5 bases from V and 5 from J; bases not matched to a gene: 5. This CDR3 contains 15 residues. CDR3 protein: CASSPIAGGHNEQFF. DNA for the CDR3: TGTGCCAGCAGTCCGATAGCGGGAGGGCACAATGAGCAGTTCTTC.

The sample holds a few counts of this clonotype. The chain employs TRBV20-1 and TRBJ2-3; 10 bases match TRBD2. Germline CDR1 and CDR2: DFQATT and SNEGSKA (reference sequence). The V and J ends lost 6 bases and 5 bases, in that order; junction bases with no gene match: 11. The CDR3 loop spans 15 amino acids. The CDR3 DNA is TGCAGTGCGGGACAAGCGGGAGGGCGCCAAGATACGCAGTATTTT. Translated: CSAGQAGGRQDTQYF.

This clonotype was picked up a small number of times. Here the CDR3 reads CASSISLGAGNTGELFF. As DNA, the CDR3 is TGTGCCAGTAGTATTAGTTTGGGGGCCGGGAACACCGGGGAGCTGTTTTTT. The chain combines TRBV19 with TRBJ2-2; a possible D gene is TRBD1 (6 bases). Germline CDR1 reads LNHDA; CDR2 reads SQIVND (reference sequence). The CDR3 has 17 residues. Trimming removed 3 bases from V and 1 base from J, with 15 bases in between.

There are many counts of this clonotype. The chain links TRBV5-1 to TRBJ2-7; D possibly uses TRBD1 or TRBD2 (5 bases each). Trimming left V 0 bases short and J 0 bases short, with 10 bases between. Germline V gives CDR1 SGHRS, CDR2 YFSETQ. CDR3 length: 15 amino acids. CDR3 nucleotide sequence: TGCGCCAGCAGCTTGGAGGGACGGAGCTCCTACGAGCAGTACTTC. Translation gives CASSLEGRSSYEQYF.

This clonotype was found many times. The rearrangement links TRBV19 to TRBJ2-4; D could derive from TRBD1 or TRBD2 (7 bases each). Trimming took off 7 bases at V and 6 bases at J, with 19 bases between the two ends. CDR1 and CDR2 (germline): LNHDA, SQIVND (reference sequence). This CDR3 has 15 residues. For the CDR3, the DNA is TGTGCCAGTACCCCTGAGCGGGACAGAGGAAACATTCAGTACTTC. The encoded protein is CASTPERDRGNIQYF.

The sample holds many counts of this clonotype. The chain combines TRBV7-2 with TRBJ2-1; the D is unclear. This CDR3 contains 15 residues. Per the germline V gene, CDR1 is SGHTA and CDR2 is FQGNSA. The V and J ends lost 0 bases and 3 bases respectively, with 9 bases between them. CDR3 sequence reads: CASSLAGGNYNEQFF. CDR3 DNA sequence: TGTGCCAGCAGCTTAGCGGGCGGAAACTACAATGAGCAGTTCTTC.

The sample holds many counts of this clonotype. V and J are TRBV6-2 or TRBV6-3 and TRBJ2-7; 9 bases map to TRBD1. CDR1 is MNHEY and CDR2 is SVGEGT in the germline V gene. Trimming removed 4 bases from V and 5 bases from J; junction bases left unmatched: 9. The CDR3 runs to 15 residues. This CDR3 is CASSSAGTGFHEQYF. For the CDR3, the DNA is TGTGCCAGCAGTTCGGCCGGGACAGGGTTCCACGAGCAGTACTTC.

Worth noting for this clonotype: A much larger clonotype is one base distant, so this may be a read error. J is TRBJ2-1 and V is TRBV7-2; no reliable D call. The CDR3 loop spans 12 amino acids. CDR1 is SGHTA and CDR2 is FQGNSA in the germline V gene. V shed 2 bases and J shed 5 bases, with 4 bases lying between them. CDR3 bases: TGTGCCAGCAGCTTAAACGACAATGAGCAGTTCTTC. It translates to CASSLNDNEQFF.

This chain links TRBV7-2 with TRBJ1-2; perhaps TRBD1 as D (6 bases). The CDR3 loop spans 13 amino acids. The germline V gene has CDR1 SGHTA and CDR2 FQGNSA. V was shortened by 8 bases and J by 4 bases, with 14 bases between the two germline ends. CDR3 protein: CASRRGAGYGYTF. DNA of the CDR3: TGTGCCAGCCGTCGGGGGGCAGGCTATGGCTACACCTTC.

This clonotype was seen many times. V usage is TRBV7-2 and J usage is TRBJ2-7, with 11 bases identical to TRBD1. The CDR3 is 15 amino acids. The junction had 6 bases not matched to a gene; V was cut back by 4 bases and J by 4 bases. Per the germline V gene, CDR1 is SGHTA and CDR2 is FQGNSA. The CDR3 spells CASSSSGTGGYEQYF. The CDR3 DNA reads TGTGCCAGCAGCTCCTCCGGGACAGGGGGATACGAGCAGTACTTC.

In this sample, this clonotype turned up many times. The rearrangement links TRBV11-3 to TRBJ2-4; D is tentatively TRBD1 or TRBD2 (6 bases each). The CDR3 spans 16 residues. Trimming took 8 bases from V and 1 from J, leaving 18 bases between them. The germline V gene has CDR1 SGHNT and CDR2 YENEEA. The CDR3 sequence: CASALWGALAKNIQYF. CDR3 in DNA: TGTGCCAGCGCCTTGTGGGGGGCCCTCGCCAAAAACATTCAGTACTTC.

This clonotype has more than one count but fewer than ten. The chain is built from TRBV20-1 and TRBJ2-3; TRBD2 matches at 10 bases. The length of the CDR3 is 14 residues. In germline, CDR1 is DFQATT, CDR2 SNEGSKA (reference sequence). V dropped 4 bases and J dropped 8; count of bases not matched to a gene: 9. CDR3 nucleotide sequence: TGCAGTGCTAAATCAGCGGGGGGGCCTGGTACGCAGTATTTT. Translated, it gives CSAKSAGGPGTQYF.

The chain is built from TRBV12-3 or TRBV12-4 and TRBJ2-7; no clear D. This CDR3 region has 14 residues. V was trimmed by 6 bases and J by 3 bases, leaving 15 bases between them. CDR3 protein: CASSPRSAIYEQYF. The CDR3 DNA sequence: TGTGCCAGCAGCCCGAGGTCGGCTATCTACGAGCAGTACTTC.